This record concerns one T cell receptor beta chain sequence. In this sample, this clone turned up a few times. Its recognized antigen is unknown. No base quality information exists; no much larger clone differs at one position. The receptor library was made with the immunoSEQ multiplex PCR assay. TCRdb re-hosts the immuneACCESS table, in-frame sequences only. Its copies lack some clones; in the studies checked, an unresolved V gene accounts for under half of them, and the cause for the rest is not known. Across this sample there are 45,000 to 65,000 clones, with about nine tenths seen only once. The top ten clonotypes cover around 0.25% of the sample. The data were obtained in a study of T cell changes during pregnancy in multiple sclerosis (dated by TCRdb to 2018 to 2020). For the wider study: The study examined how the T cell repertoire changed over the course of pregnancy in women with multiple sclerosis.

Sequenced material: CD4+ T cells from peripheral blood mononuclear cells, taken in the second trimester of pregnancy. The receptor was isolated from a female donor with multiple sclerosis, enrolled in a pregnancy study.

The sequenced DNA: TGCGCCAGCAGCTTGGTTAGCAACACTGAAGCTTTCTTT. This is translated as CASSLVSNTEAFF. The chain employs TRBV5-1 and TRBJ1-1; no D gene call is confident. CDR1 and CDR2 (SGHRS, YFSETQ) derive from the germline V gene. V lost 0 bases and J lost 2 bases; the stretch between them is 5 bases long. From its cysteine to its phenylalanine, the CDR3 spans 13 amino acids. Here the CDR3 DNA is all that survives: 39 bases in frame from base 1. With all but the CDR3 taken from the reference TRBV5-1 and TRBJ1-1 genes, the full variable domain is: KAGVTQTPRYLIKTRGQQVTLSCSPISGHRSVSWYQQTPGQGLQFLFEYFSETQRNKGNFPGRFSGRQFSNSRSEMNVSTLELGDSALYLCASSLVSNTEAFFGQGTRLTVV.